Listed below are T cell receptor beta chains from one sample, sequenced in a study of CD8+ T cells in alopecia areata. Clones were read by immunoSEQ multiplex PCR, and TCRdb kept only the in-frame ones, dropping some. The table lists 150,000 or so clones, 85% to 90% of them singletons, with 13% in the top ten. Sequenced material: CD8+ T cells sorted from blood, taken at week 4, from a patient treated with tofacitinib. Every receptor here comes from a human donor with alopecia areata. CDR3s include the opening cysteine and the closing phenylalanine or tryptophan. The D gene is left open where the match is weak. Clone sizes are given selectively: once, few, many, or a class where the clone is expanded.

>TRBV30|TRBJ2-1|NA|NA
CAWRADSSSYNEQFF
TGTGCCTGGAGGGCGGACTCGAGCTCCTACAATGAGCAGTTCTTC
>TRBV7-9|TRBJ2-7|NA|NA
CASSPDPQVLPYEQYF
TGTGCCAGCAGCCCTGATCCACAGGTTCTTCCCTACGAGCAGTACTTC
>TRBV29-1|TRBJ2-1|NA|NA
CSGNRDGPYNEQFF
TGCAGCGGAAACCGGGACGGCCCCTACAATGAGCAGTTCTTC
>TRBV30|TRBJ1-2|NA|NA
CAWTPLGAVANYGYTF
TGTGCCTGGACCCCTTTGGGGGCCGTAGCTAACTATGGCTACACCTTC
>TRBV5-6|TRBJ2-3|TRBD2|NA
CASSLGLAGTSTDTQYF
TGTGCCAGCAGCTTGGGGCTAGCGGGGACCAGCACAGATACGCAGTATTTT
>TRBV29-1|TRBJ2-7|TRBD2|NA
CSVEMPGRAYEQYF
TGCAGCGTTGAAATGCCCGGGAGGGCCTACGAGCAGTACTTC
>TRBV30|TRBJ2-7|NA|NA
CAWSIRSNSYEQYF
TGTGCCTGGAGTATACGGAGTAACTCCTACGAGCAGTACTTC
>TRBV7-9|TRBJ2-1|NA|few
CASSLGQGWEQFF
TGTGCCAGCAGCTTAGGCCAGGGCTGGGAGCAGTTCTTC
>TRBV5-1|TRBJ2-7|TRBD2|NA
CASSPRTSGNYEQYF
TGCGCCAGCAGCCCCCGGACTAGCGGAAACTACGAGCAGTACTTC
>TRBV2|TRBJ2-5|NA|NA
CASTLLGAETQYF
TGTGCCAGCACCCTGTTGGGGGCCGAGACCCAGTACTTC
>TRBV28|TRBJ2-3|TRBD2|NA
CASSLLLAGANTDTQYF
TGTGCCAGCAGTCTACTACTAGCGGGGGCCAACACAGATACGCAGTATTTT
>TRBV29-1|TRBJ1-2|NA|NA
CSAHSGDDYTF
TGCAGCGCCCACTCAGGGGACGACTACACCTTC
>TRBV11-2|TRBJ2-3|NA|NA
CASSRPTDTQYF
TGTGCCAGCAGCCGCCCCACAGATACGCAGTATTTT
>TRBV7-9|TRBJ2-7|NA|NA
CASSLGDDEQYF
TGTGCCAGCAGCTTGGGGGACGACGAGCAGTACTTC
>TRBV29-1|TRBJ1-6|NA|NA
CSVLGEGNNSPLHF
TGCAGCGTTCTGGGGGAAGGGAATAATTCACCCCTCCACTTT
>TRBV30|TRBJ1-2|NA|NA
CAWRGSPTGSYYGYTF
TGTGCCTGGAGGGGCTCCCCGACAGGCAGCTACTATGGCTACACCTTC
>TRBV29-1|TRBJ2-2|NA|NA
CSVVRLGELFF
TGCAGCGTTGTGAGGCTCGGGGAGCTGTTTTTT
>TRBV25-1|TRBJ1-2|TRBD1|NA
CASRTGGAGYTF
TGTGCCAGCAGAACAGGGGGCGCTGGCTACACCTTC
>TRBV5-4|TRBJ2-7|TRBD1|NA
CASSPEDRGFYEQYF
TGTGCCAGCAGCCCGGAAGACAGGGGGTTCTACGAGCAGTACTTC
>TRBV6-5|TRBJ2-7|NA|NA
CASSYGGSYEQYF
TGTGCCAGCAGTTATGGGGGCTCCTACGAGCAGTACTTC
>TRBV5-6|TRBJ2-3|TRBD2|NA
CASSPLGLSGFLDTQYF
TGTGCCAGCAGCCCCCTGGGACTTAGCGGGTTCCTAGATACGCAGTATTTT
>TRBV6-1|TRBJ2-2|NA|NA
CASTYRLGTGELFF
TGTGCCAGCACCTACCGATTAGGCACCGGGGAGCTGTTTTTT
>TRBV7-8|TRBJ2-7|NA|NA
CASSLGTSLIYEQYF
TGTGCCAGCAGCCTGGGGACTTCCCTCATCTACGAGCAGTACTTC
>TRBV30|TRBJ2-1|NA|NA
CAWSENDNEQFF
TGTGCCTGGAGCGAAAACGACAATGAGCAGTTCTTC
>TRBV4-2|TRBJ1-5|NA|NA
CASSQGEYSNQPQHF
TGTGCCAGCAGCCAAGGGGAGTATAGCAATCAGCCCCAGCATTTT
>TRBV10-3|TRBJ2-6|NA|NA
CAISEGPGAGANVLTF
TGTGCCATCAGTGAGGGTCCGGGCGCCGGGGCCAACGTCCTGACTTTC
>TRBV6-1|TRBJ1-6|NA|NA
CASSEGFLSSSYNSPLHF
TGTGCCAGCAGTGAAGGATTTCTTAGTAGCTCCTATAATTCACCCCTCCACTTT
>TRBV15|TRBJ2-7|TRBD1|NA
CATSEGQGSYEQYF
TGTGCCACCAGCGAGGGACAGGGGTCCTACGAGCAGTACTTC
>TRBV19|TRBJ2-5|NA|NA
CASSILLTETQYF
TGTGCCAGTAGTATCCTTTTGACGGAGACCCAGTACTTC
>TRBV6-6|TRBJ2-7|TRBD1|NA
CASSYWTGATYEQYF
TGTGCCAGCAGTTACTGGACAGGGGCGACCTACGAGCAGTACTTC
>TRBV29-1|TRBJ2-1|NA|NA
CSVEEGSYNEQFF
TGCAGCGTTGAGGAGGGTTCCTACAATGAGCAGTTCTTC
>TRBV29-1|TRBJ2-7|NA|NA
CSVEMDFGQYF
TGCAGCGTTGAAATGGACTTTGGGCAGTACTTC
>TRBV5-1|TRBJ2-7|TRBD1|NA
CASSHGTEFSYEQYF
TGCGCCAGCAGCCACGGGACAGAGTTTTCCTACGAGCAGTACTTC
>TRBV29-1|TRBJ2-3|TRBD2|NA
CSAEGLAGGTDTQYF
TGCAGCGCCGAGGGACTAGCGGGGGGCACAGATACGCAGTATTTT
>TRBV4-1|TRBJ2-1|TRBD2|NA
CASSPPLAGAAYNEQFF
TGCGCCAGCAGCCCCCCATTAGCGGGAGCGGCCTACAATGAGCAGTTCTTC
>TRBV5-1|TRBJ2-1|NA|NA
CASSWTGEEQFF
TGCGCCAGCAGCTGGACGGGAGAGGAGCAGTTCTTC
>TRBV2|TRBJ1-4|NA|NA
CASSVFGTTNEKLFF
TGTGCCAGCAGTGTATTTGGAACAACTAATGAAAAACTGTTTTTT
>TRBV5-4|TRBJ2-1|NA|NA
CASSFLGRPWEQFF
TGTGCCAGCAGCTTTCTTGGCAGGCCCTGGGAGCAGTTCTTC
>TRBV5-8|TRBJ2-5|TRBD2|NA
CASSQERGGQETQYF
TGTGCCAGCAGCCAAGAGCGGGGGGGCCAAGAGACCCAGTACTTC
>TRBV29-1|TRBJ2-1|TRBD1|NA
CSVELGQGASYNEQFF
TGCAGCGTTGAACTAGGACAGGGGGCTTCCTACAATGAGCAGTTCTTC
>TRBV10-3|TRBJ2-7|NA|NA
CAISGSRPHEQYF
TGTGCCATCAGTGGGTCCCGACCCCACGAGCAGTACTTC
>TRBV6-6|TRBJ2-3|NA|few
CASNRRGEADTQYF
TGTGCCAGCAACCGCAGGGGTGAGGCAGATACGCAGTATTTT
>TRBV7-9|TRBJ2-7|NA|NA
CASSLKTVSYEQYF
TGTGCCAGCAGCTTGAAGACAGTCTCCTACGAGCAGTACTTC
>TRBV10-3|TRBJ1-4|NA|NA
CAISEPGAGDEKLFF
TGTGCCATCAGTGAGCCAGGCGCGGGGGATGAAAAACTGTTTTTT
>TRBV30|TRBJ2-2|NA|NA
CAWSDLTGELFF
TGTGCCTGGAGTGACCTAACCGGGGAGCTGTTTTTT
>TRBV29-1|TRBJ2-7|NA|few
CSATFAGTGYEQYF
TGCAGCGCCACGTTCGCAGGGACCGGCTACGAGCAGTACTTC
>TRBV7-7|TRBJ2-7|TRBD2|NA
CASSPSGRGVNEQYF
TGTGCTAGCAGCCCGAGCGGGAGGGGGGTGAACGAGCAGTACTTC
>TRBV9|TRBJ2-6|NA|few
CASSDRRVITSGANVLTF
TGTGCCAGCAGCGATAGGAGGGTAATAACCTCTGGGGCCAACGTCCTGACTTTC
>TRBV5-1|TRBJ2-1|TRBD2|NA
CASSFLGGRSRALDEQFF
TGCGCCAGCAGCTTCTTAGGCGGGAGGTCACGCGCGCTCGATGAGCAGTTCTTC
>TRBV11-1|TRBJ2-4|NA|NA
CASSEGLRGYIQYF
TGTGCCAGCAGCGAGGGCCTCCGGGGGTACATTCAGTACTTC
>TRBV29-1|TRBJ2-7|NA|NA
CSGRDGGTYEQYF
TGCAGCGGCCGGGACGGGGGAACCTACGAGCAGTACTTC